The 4 T cell receptor beta chains given below trace back to one sample, sequenced in a study of beta chain features in type 1 diabetes. Study-wide results and limits: When Type 1 diabetes patients were examined, their TCRB CDR3s proved moderately but significantly shorter in all four CD4+ subsets.

What these receptors recognize is not known. Since all of the isolated RNA was reverse transcribed, expressed TCRB transcripts were what got sequenced. The table came from immunoSEQ multiplex PCR; TCRdb's copy has only in-frame clones and leaves some out. The sample carries roughly 340,000 clones, about 13% recorded once. Sequencing used naive CD4+ T cells from blood. All receptors come from a woman between 18 and 29 years old with type 1 diabetes.

The gene calls are TRBV30 and TRBJ2-2; TRBD1 is a possible D gene (6 bases). Germline V gives CDR1 GTSNPN, CDR2 SVGIG (reference sequence). CDR3 size: 12 residues. V lost 0 bases to trimming and J lost 7 bases, with 6 bases between them. Here the CDR3 reads CAWSVGGGELFF. In nucleotides, the CDR3 is TGTGCCTGGAGTGTAGGGGGCGGGGAGCTGTTTTTT.

This clone appeared a few times. The rearrangement uses TRBV19 and TRBJ2-2, with D maybe TRBD2 (6 bases). V gave up 6 bases and J gave up 8 bases, with 16 bases separating them. Germline V gene lookup returns CDR1 LNHDA and CDR2 SQIVND (reference sequence). The CDR3 runs to 14 residues. In DNA form, the CDR3 reads TGTGCCAGTAGGCGGGGTCTCTCCGGGGGGGAGCTGTTTTTT. This gives the protein CASRRGLSGGELFF.

This clone has just a few counts. V gene TRBV6-5 combines with J gene TRBJ2-5; tentatively, D is TRBD2 (6 bases). V was shortened by 5 bases and J by 4 bases, with 14 bases between the two germline ends. Germline assignment: CDR1 MNHEY and CDR2 SVGAGI. This CDR3 region has 14 residues. As DNA, the CDR3 is TGTGCCAGCAGTGACGTAGAACTAGCAGAGACCCAGTACTTC. This encodes CASSDVELAETQYF.

This clone was seen more than once but under ten times. This chain uses TRBV10-3 with TRBJ2-2; TRBD1 matches at 7 bases. J was trimmed by 1 base and V by 4 bases; bases with no gene match: 0. The CDR3 is 14 amino acids. Germline-derived CDR1 and CDR2 are ENHRY and SYGVKD. In nucleotides, the CDR3 is TGTGCCATCAGTGGGACAGGGAACACCGGGGAGCTGTTTTTT. This codes for CAISGTGNTGELFF.